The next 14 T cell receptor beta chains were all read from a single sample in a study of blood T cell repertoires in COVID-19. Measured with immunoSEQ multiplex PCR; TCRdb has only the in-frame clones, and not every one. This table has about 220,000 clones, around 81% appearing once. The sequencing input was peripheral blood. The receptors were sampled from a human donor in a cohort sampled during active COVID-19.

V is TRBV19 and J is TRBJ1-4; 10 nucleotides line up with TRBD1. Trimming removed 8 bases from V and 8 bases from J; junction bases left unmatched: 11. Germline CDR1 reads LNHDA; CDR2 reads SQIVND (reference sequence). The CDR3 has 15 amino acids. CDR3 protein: CASSRSGQGREKLFF. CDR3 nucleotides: TGTGCCAGTTCTCGGTCGGGACAGGGGCGCGAAAAACTGTTTTTT.

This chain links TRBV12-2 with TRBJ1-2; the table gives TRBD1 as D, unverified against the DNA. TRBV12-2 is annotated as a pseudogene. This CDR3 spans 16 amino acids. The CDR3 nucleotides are TGTGCAAGTCGCTTAATCGGGGACAGGACTAACTATGGCTACACCTTC. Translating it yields CASRLIGDRTNYGYTF.

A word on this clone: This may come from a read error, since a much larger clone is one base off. Written as DNA, the CDR3 is TGTGCCAGCAGCGTAGGGACAGGGGGCAATCAGCCCCAGCATTTT. Its protein is CASSVGTGGNQPQHF. The genes are TRBV9 and TRBJ1-5; 9 positions agree with TRBD1. The CDR3 extends over 15 amino acids. With 0 bases clipped from V and 2 bases from J, the junction kept 0 bases outside the gene matches. CDR1 and CDR2 from the germline V gene are SGDLS and YYNGEE.

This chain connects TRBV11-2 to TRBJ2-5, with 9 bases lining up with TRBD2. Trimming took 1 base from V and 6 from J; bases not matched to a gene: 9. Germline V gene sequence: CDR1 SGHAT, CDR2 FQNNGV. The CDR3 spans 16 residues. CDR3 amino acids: CASSLARRGGIKTQYF. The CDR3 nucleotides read TGTGCCAGCAGCTTAGCTCGGCGGGGGGGGATAAAGACCCAGTACTTC.

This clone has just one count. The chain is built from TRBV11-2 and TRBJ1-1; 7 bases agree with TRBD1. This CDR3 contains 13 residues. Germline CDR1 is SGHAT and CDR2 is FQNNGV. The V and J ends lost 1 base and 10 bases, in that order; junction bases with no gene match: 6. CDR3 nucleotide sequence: TGTGCCAGCAGCTTAGCGGGGCAGGGGGGAGCTTTCTTT. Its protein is CASSLAGQGGAFF.

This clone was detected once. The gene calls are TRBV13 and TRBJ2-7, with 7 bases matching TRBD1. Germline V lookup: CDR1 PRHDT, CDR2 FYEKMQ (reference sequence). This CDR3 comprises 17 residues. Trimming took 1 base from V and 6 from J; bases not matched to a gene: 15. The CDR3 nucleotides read TGTGCCAGCAGCTTAGTTTCGGGGATACAGGGGAATAGCGAGCAGTACTTC. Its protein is CASSLVSGIQGNSEQYF.

The CDR3 DNA sequence: TGTGCCAGCAGTCCTTCCTTCCGGACAGGGGATCGATCACCCCTCCACTTT. This sequence encodes CASSPSFRTGDRSPLHF. The chain is built from TRBV6-6 and TRBJ1-6, with 9 bases fitting TRBD1. Germline CDR1 and CDR2: MNHNY and SVGAGI (reference sequence). CDR3 size: 17 residues. The junction had 15 bases not matched to a gene; V was cut back by 5 bases and J by 10 bases.

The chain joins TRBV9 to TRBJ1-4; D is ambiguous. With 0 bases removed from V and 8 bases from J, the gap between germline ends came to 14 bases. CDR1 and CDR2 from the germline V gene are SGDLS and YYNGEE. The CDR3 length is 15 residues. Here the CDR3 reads CASSVAAGLGEKLFF. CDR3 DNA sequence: TGTGCCAGCAGCGTAGCGGCAGGTTTGGGCGAAAAACTGTTTTTT. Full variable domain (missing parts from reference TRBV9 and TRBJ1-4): DSGVTQTPKHLITATGQRVTLRCSPRSGDLSVYWYQQSLDQGLQFLIQYYNGEERAKGNILERFSAQQFPDLHSELNLSSLELGDSALYFCASSVAAGLGEKLFFGSGTQLSVL.

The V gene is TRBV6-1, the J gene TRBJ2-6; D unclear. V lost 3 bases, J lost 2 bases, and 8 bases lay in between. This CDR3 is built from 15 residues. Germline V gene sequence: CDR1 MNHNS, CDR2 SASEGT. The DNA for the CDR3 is TGTGCCAGCAGTGACAGCGAGCCTGGGGCCAACGTCCTGACTTTC. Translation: CASSDSEPGANVLTF.

CDR3 DNA: TGTGCCAGCAATTCCCCGGGCAATCAGCCCCAGCATTTT. The encoded protein is CASNSPGNQPQHF. The V call is TRBV28, the J call TRBJ1-5; D not certain. V was pared by 7 bases and J by 2 bases, with 9 bases between. This CDR3 has 13 amino acids. Germline CDR1 reads MDHEN; CDR2 reads SYDVKM.

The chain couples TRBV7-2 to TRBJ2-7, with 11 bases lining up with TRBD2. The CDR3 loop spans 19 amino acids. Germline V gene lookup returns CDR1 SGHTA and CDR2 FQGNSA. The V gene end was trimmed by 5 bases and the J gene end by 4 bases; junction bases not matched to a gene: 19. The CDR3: CASSPTPTWASGRLYEQYF. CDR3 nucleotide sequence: TGTGCCAGCAGCCCAACCCCAACCTGGGCTAGCGGGAGGTTGTACGAGCAGTACTTC.

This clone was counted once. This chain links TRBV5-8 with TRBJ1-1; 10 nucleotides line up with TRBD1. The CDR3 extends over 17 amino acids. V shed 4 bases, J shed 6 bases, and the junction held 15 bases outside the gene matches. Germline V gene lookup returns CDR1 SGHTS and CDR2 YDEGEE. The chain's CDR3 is CASSRSDRGPGKPEAFF. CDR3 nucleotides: TGTGCCAGCAGCCGCTCCGACAGGGGGCCGGGTAAGCCTGAAGCTTTCTTT.

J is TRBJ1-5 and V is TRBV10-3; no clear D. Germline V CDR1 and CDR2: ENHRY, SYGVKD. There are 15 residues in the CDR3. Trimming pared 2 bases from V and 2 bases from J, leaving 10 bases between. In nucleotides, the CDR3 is TGTGCCATCAGTGAGGGTCAGATGGGCAATCAGCCCCAGCATTTT. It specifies CAISEGQMGNQPQHF.

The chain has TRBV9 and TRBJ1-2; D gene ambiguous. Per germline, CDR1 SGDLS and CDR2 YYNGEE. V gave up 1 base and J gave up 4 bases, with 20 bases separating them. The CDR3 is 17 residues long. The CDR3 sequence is CASSVRLERTLGYGYTF. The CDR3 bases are TGTGCCAGCAGCGTACGGCTAGAGCGAACTTTGGGCTATGGCTACACCTTC.